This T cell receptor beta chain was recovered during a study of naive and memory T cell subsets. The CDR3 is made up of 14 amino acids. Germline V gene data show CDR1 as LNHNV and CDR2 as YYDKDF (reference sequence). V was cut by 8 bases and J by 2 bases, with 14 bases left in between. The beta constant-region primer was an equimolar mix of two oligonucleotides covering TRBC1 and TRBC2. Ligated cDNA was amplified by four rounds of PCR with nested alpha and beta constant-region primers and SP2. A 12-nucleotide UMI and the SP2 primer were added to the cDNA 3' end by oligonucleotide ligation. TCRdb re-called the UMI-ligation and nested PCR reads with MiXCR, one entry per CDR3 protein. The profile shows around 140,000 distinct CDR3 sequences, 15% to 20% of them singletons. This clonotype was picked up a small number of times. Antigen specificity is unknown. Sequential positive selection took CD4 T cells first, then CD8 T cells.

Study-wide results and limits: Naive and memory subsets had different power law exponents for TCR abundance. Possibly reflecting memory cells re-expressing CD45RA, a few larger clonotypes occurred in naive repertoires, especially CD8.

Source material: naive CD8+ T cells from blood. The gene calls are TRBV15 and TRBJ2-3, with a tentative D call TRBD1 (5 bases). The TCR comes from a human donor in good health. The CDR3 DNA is TGTGCCACCGAGAATCAGGGAATCACAGATACGCAGTATTTT. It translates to CATENQGITDTQYF.